The 6 T cell receptor beta chains in this list originate from one sample, sequenced in a study of blood T cell repertoires in COVID-19. Assay: immunoSEQ multiplex PCR; the TCRdb copy retains only in-frame clones and omits some. Of 150,000 to 200,000 clones detected, more than 80% appear once; the ten largest clones hold 6.5% to 9%. Material: PBMCs or T cells enriched from blood (not recorded which). Receptors originate from a woman between 18 and 30 years old who had recovered from COVID-19.

CDR3 DNA sequence: TGTGCCAGTAGTATCGGCGGGGGCGCTTCGAACACTGAAGCTTTCTTT. It codes for CASSIGGGASNTEAFF. The chain employs TRBV19 and TRBJ1-1, with D perhaps TRBD1 (6 bases). This CDR3 has 16 amino acids. V was cut by 3 bases and J by 1 base, with 15 bases left in between. CDR1 and CDR2 from the germline V gene are LNHDA and SQIVND (reference sequence).

The CDR3 DNA reads as TGTGCCAGCAGCCGGGGACAGGGCTACACGAACACTGAAGCTTTCTTT. Translating gives CASSRGQGYTNTEAFF. The chain has TRBV11-2 and TRBJ1-1; the match to TRBD1 covers 9 bases. From germline, CDR1 is SGHAT and CDR2 FQNNGV. The CDR3 sequence is 16 residues long. V lost 5 bases and J lost 1; bases outside the gene matches: 8.

This CDR3 reads CASSSAGRGLQETQYF. DNA of the CDR3: TGTGCCAGCAGTTCCGCAGGGCGGGGGCTACAAGAGACCCAGTACTTC. V and J are TRBV28 and TRBJ2-5, with D perhaps TRBD2 (7 bases). CDR1 is MDHEN and CDR2 is SYDVKM in the germline V gene. The CDR3 consists of 16 residues. V lost 4 bases and J 2 bases, leaving 17 bases between the germline ends.

The chain is built from TRBV28 and TRBJ1-5, with 7 bases lining up with TRBD1. The V gene's germline CDR1 is MDHEN and CDR2 SYDVKM. Trimming at V came to 6 bases and at J to 5 bases, leaving 10 bases not matched to a gene. The CDR3 is made up of 15 amino acids. CDR3 amino acids: CASRSPTGSYQPQHF. CDR3 nucleotide sequence: TGTGCCAGCAGGTCCCCGACAGGGAGCTATCAGCCCCAGCATTTT.

CDR3 residues: CASSRLAGQDTQYF. The CDR3 coding sequence is TGCGCCAGCAGCAGACTAGCGGGGCAAGATACGCAGTATTTT. J is TRBJ2-3 and V is TRBV10-1; 11 bases are a match to TRBD2. V lost 6 bases, J lost 5 bases, and 4 bases stayed unmatched. The CDR3 is 14 amino acids. Germline V lookup: CDR1 WNHNN, CDR2 SYGVQD (reference sequence).

The chain joins TRBV6-5 to TRBJ1-2, with 9 bases lining up with TRBD1. This CDR3 has 12 residues. Trimming took 9 bases from V and 7 from J; bases not matched to a gene: 6. From germline, CDR1 is MNHEY and CDR2 SVGAGI. The CDR3 protein is CASYRGQGGYTF. The CDR3 nucleotides read TGTGCCAGTTACAGGGGGCAAGGTGGCTACACCTTC.